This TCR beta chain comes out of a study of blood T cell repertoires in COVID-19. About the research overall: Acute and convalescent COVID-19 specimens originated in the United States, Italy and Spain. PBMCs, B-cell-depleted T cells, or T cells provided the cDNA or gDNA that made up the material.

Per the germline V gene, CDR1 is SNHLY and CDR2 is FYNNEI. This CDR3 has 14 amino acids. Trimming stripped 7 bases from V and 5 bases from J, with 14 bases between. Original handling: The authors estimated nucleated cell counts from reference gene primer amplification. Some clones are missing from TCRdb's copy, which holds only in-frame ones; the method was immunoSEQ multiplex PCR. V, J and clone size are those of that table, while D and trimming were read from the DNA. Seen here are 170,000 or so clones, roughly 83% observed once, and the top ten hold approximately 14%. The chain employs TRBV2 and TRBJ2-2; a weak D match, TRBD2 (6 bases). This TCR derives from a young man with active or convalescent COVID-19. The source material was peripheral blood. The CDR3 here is CASIVRRGTGELFF. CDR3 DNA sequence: TGTGCCAGCATTGTAAGGAGGGGTACCGGGGAGCTGTTTTTT.